The rows below give T cell receptor beta chains drawn from one sample of a study of response to subunit inactivated influenza vaccine. Each CDR3 protein is one row after TCRdb ran MiXCR on the RT-PCR reads. This sample has approximately 530,000 distinct CDR3 sequences; 6.5% to 8% occur once, and the top ten carry 10% to 15%. The source material was PBMCs from blood, sampled roughly 24 months after vaccination. The source of these receptors is a man between 50 and 75 years old who received an inactivated influenza vaccine. The CDR3 runs from the conserved cysteine through the conserved F or W. D genes are given only for firm matches. Only some rows state a clone size, as once, few, many or a class for expanded clones.

d_call	clone_size	v_call	j_call	cdr3_nt	cdr3_aa
TRBD2	many	TRBV7-6	TRBJ2-1	TGTGCCAGCAGCACGGGGACTAGCGCTGCCTACAATGAGCAGTTCTTC	CASSTGTSAAYNEQFF
-	-	TRBV10-3	TRBJ2-7	TGTGCCATCAGTGAGAGGGGGGCTCCAAACGAGCAGTACTTC	CAISERGAPNEQYF
TRBD1	few	TRBV5-1	TRBJ1-1	TGCGCCAGCAGCTTAGGGACAGGGGGCGCGGACACTGAAGCTTTCTTT	CASSLGTGGADTEAFF
-	-	TRBV20-1	TRBJ1-2	TGCAGTGCTAGAGGGGGGGGAGGGCACTATGGCTACACCTTC	CSARGGGGHYGYTF
-	-	TRBV12-3/TRBV12-4	TRBJ2-3	TGTGCCAGCAGCCGTACCCAAAGCACAGATACGCAGTATTTT	CASSRTQSTDTQYF
TRBD2	few	TRBV9	TRBJ2-7	TGTGCCAGCAGCTTATCTAGCGGGTCCCTGGTACAGCAGTACTTC	CASSLSSGSLVQQYF
-	few	TRBV5-8	TRBJ1-5	TGTGCCAGCAGCTTGGAGCGGGGGAGCAATCAGCCCCAGCATTTT	CASSLERGSNQPQHF
-	few	TRBV4-2	TRBJ2-2	TGTGCCAGCAGCTCCCGGGACAAGGGGTTTACGAACACCGGGGAGCTGTTTTTT	CASSSRDKGFTNTGELFF
-	few	TRBV25-1	TRBJ2-6	TGTGCCAGCAGCTACAGGGATGGGGCCAACGTCCTGACTTTC	CASSYRDGANVLTF
TRBD1	many	TRBV20-1	TRBJ2-3	TGCAGTGCTAGATCCTTAGGAGGGCAGGGGGCCGCAGATACGCAGTATTTT	CSARSLGGQGAADTQYF
-	-	TRBV4-2	TRBJ1-5	TGTGCCGGCAGCCAAGAGGTAACAGAATATCAGCCCCAGCATTTT	CAGSQEVTEYQPQHF
-	many	TRBV24-1	TRBJ2-1	TGTGCCACCAGTGATTCGACTAGGCTGGCTGAGCAGTTCTTC	CATSDSTRLAEQFF
-	-	TRBV7-2	TRBJ2-7	TGTGCCAGCAGATGGGGACCCGCCTACGAGCAGTACTTC	CASRWGPAYEQYF
TRBD1	few	TRBV24-1	TRBJ2-2	TGTGCCACCAGTGAAAATCCGGGACAGGGAGTGGCCGGGGAGCTGTTTTTT	CATSENPGQGVAGELFF
-	many	TRBV27	TRBJ1-1	TGTGCCAGCGCCACCGGGGATTATAACACTGAAGCTTTCTTT	CASATGDYNTEAFF
TRBD2	many	TRBV5-1	TRBJ2-1	TGCGCCAGCAGCACTAGCGGGGGGGCCAATGAGCAGTTCTTC	CASSTSGGANEQFF
-	few	TRBV2	TRBJ2-3	TGTGCCAGCAGTGCTTCGCAGGGAGGCACAGATACGCAGTATTTT	CASSASQGGTDTQYF
TRBD1	many	TRBV10-3	TRBJ2-7	TGTGCCATCAGTGACCCGGGACAGGGTTTCTACGAGCAGTACTTC	CAISDPGQGFYEQYF
TRBD1	-	TRBV12-3/TRBV12-4	TRBJ2-5	TGTGCCAGCAGGCCGACAGGGTTGGAGACCCAGTACTTC	CASRPTGLETQYF
-	many	TRBV5-1	TRBJ2-7	TGCGCCAGCAGTGAGACCTTCCCCAACTCCTACGAGCAGTACTTC	CASSETFPNSYEQYF
-	few	TRBV20-1	TRBJ1-5	TGCAGTGCTAGAGCCGGGTCCCAGGGGCCCCAGCATTTT	CSARAGSQGPQHF
TRBD1	-	TRBV20-1	TRBJ2-3	TGCAGTGCTCGAACAACCGGGACAGGGTGGGCAGATACGCAGTATTTT	CSARTTGTGWADTQYF
-	few	TRBV12-3/TRBV12-4	TRBJ2-7	TGTGCCAGCAGCCTAGGGGCCCAGAGCTCCTACGAGCAGTACTTC	CASSLGAQSSYEQYF
TRBD2	many	TRBV3-1	TRBJ2-1	TGTGCCAGCAGCCGGCGAAGCTCAGCGGGGGCCTCCTACAATGAGCAGTTCTTC	CASSRRSSAGASYNEQFF
-	many	TRBV5-6	TRBJ1-1	TGTGCCAGCAGCTTTGTGGCAGGGCTCCAGGAAGCTTTCTTT	CASSFVAGLQEAFF
-	-	TRBV20-1	TRBJ1-2	TGCAGGGCCGGGGAGACTAACTATGGCTACACCTTC	CRAGETNYGYTF
-	many	TRBV10-3	TRBJ2-1	TGTGCCATCAGTGAGTTTAGTCCCCCACACAATGAGCAGTTCTTC	CAISEFSPPHNEQFF
TRBD2	-	TRBV18	TRBJ2-1	TGTGCCAGCTCACCACGTCTAGTGCCGGGACTAGCCAATGAGCAGTTCTTC	CASSPRLVPGLANEQFF
-	many	TRBV5-1	TRBJ1-1	TGCGCCAGCAGCTTCGCCCTCGGAGGCAGGGCCACTGAAGCTTTCTTT	CASSFALGGRATEAFF
TRBD1	-	TRBV4-1	TRBJ2-5	TGCGCCAGCAGCCAGCCGGGACAGGGGTACGAGACCCAGTACTTC	CASSQPGQGYETQYF
TRBD1	-	TRBV6-5	TRBJ1-2	TGTGCCAGCAGTTACCAGGGGGCGCATGACGGCTACACCTTC	CASSYQGAHDGYTF
-	-	TRBV7-8	TRBJ2-2	TGTGCCAGCACCCTGAGTGAAGGCCCATACACCGGGGAGCTGTTTTTT	CASTLSEGPYTGELFF
TRBD2	-	TRBV20-1	TRBJ2-7	TGCAGTGCTCCTACTAAGGCCGGGACTAGCGGGAGAAGGAACGAGCAGTACTTC	CSAPTKAGTSGRRNEQYF
-	many	TRBV29-1	TRBJ2-3	TGCAGCGTTGTAGCCGTGCCCGATACGCAGTATTTT	CSVVAVPDTQYF
TRBD2	few	TRBV11-2	TRBJ2-3	TGTGCCAGCAGCCCCACGGGTAGCGGGAGATCAGATACGCAGTATTTT	CASSPTGSGRSDTQYF
-	many	TRBV11-2	TRBJ2-2	TGTGCCAGCAGCTTAACAGGACACACCGGGGAGCTGTTTTTT	CASSLTGHTGELFF
-	-	TRBV4-3	TRBJ2-3	TGCGCCAGCAGCCAACGAAGGTACCCCACAGATACGCAGTATTTT	CASSQRRYPTDTQYF
TRBD2	few	TRBV20-1	TRBJ2-1	TGCAGTGCTGACGAAGGTAGCGGGGGCAATGAGCAGTTCTTC	CSADEGSGGNEQFF
-	-	TRBV18	TRBJ2-7	TGTGCCAGCTCTAAACCTAGCAGCTACGAGCAGTACTTC	CASSKPSSYEQYF
-	-	TRBV11-2	TRBJ2-5	TGTGCCAGCAGCTTAAGTGGAGGGGGGGCGTCTCGAGAGACCCAGTACTTC	CASSLSGGGASRETQYF
TRBD2	few	TRBV7-2	TRBJ2-3	TGTGCCAGCAGCCTTGGGGTAGCGGGGGCAGATACGCAGTATTTT	CASSLGVAGADTQYF
TRBD1	many	TRBV10-3	TRBJ2-7	TGTGCCATCAGCCAGACAGGGGCACTAGACGAGCAGTACTTC	CAISQTGALDEQYF
TRBD1	few	TRBV4-3	TRBJ1-6	TGCGCCAGCAGCCAAGGGACAGGGGGGAGTTCACCCCTCCACTTT	CASSQGTGGSSPLHF
-	-	TRBV9	TRBJ1-1	TGTGCCAGCAGCGCGCCAGGGATTTTAGGCACTGAAGCTTTCTTT	CASSAPGILGTEAFF